What follows is one T cell receptor beta chain and its context. The antigen remains undetermined. TCRdb re-called the 5' RACE reads through MiXCR, storing one row per CDR3 protein. The profile covers 200,000 to 300,000 distinct CDR3 sequences, with around 7.8% appearing a single time and about 6.5% taken by the ten largest. These data come from a study of CD8 T cells in ankylosing spondylitis. Study-level results: Researchers reportedly found disease-linked clones significantly enriched in matched ankylosing spondylitis synovial fluid. Reactive arthritis synovial fluid and blood were previously reported to contain some motif variants.

The germline gives CDR1 GTSNPN, CDR2 SVGIG (reference sequence). The CDR3 runs 12 residues. Trimming took 5 bases from V and 5 from J, leaving 13 bases between them. This TCR derives from a male donor with ankylosing spondylitis or in good health (not recorded which). Sequenced material: blood, either unsorted or a sorted T cell fraction (not recorded which). J is TRBJ2-7 and V is TRBV30; D remains unclear. CDR3 loop: CAWGPHLDEQYF. The DNA of the CDR3 is TGTGCCTGGGGACCGCACCTCGACGAGCAGTACTTC.